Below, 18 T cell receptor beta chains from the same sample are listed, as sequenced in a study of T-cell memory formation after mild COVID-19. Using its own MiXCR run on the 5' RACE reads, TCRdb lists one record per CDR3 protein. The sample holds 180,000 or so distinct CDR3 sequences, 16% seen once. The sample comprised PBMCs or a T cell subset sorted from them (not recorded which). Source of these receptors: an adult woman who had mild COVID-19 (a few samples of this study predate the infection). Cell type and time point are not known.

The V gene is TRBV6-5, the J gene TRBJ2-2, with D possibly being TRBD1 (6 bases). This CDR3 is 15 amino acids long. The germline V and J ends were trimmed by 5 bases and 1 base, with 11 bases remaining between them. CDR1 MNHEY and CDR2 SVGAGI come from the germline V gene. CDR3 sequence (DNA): TGTGCCAGCAGTGATCCAGGGGTGAACACCGGGGAGCTGTTTTTT. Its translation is CASSDPGVNTGELFF.

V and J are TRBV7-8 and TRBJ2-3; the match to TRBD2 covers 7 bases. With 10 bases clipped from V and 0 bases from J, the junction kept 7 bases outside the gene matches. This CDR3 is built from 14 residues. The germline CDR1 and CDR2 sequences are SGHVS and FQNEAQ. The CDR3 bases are TGTGCCATCAAAAGCGGGGCTAGCACAGATACGCAGTATTTT. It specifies CAIKSGASTDTQYF.

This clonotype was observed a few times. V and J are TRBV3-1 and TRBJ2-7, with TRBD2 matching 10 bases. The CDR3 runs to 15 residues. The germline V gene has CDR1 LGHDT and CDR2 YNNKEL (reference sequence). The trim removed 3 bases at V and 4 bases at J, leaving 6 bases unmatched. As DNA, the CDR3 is TGTGCCAGCAGCCACGCAGCGGGGGGGCTTTACGAGCAGTACTTC. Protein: CASSHAAGGLYEQYF.

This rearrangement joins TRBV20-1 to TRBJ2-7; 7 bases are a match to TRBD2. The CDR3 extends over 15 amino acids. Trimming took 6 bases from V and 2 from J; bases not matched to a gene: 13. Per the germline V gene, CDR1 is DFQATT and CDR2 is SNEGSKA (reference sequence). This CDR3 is CSARRGGSSAYEQYF. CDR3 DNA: TGCAGTGCCCGCCGGGGCGGGAGCTCCGCCTACGAGCAGTACTTC.

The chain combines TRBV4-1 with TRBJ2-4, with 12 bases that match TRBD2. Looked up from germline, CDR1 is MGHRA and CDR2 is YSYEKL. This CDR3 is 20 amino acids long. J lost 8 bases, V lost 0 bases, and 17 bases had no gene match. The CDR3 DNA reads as TGCGCCAGCAGCCAAGAGGAAAGGGTTGGACTAGCGGGACCCAGGGACATTCAGTACTTC. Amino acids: CASSQEERVGLAGPRDIQYF.

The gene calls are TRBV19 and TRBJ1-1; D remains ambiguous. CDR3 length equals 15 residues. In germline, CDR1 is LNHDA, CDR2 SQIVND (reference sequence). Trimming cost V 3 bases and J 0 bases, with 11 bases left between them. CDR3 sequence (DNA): TGTGCCAGTAGTATCGAAGGACGGATGAACACTGAAGCTTTCTTT. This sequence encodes CASSIEGRMNTEAFF.

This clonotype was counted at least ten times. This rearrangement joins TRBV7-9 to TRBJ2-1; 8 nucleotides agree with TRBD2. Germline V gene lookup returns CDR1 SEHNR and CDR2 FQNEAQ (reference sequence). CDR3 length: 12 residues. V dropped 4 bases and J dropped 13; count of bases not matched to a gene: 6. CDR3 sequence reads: CASSYRAGAQFF. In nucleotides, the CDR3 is TGTGCCAGCAGCTACCGAGCGGGAGCCCAGTTCTTC.

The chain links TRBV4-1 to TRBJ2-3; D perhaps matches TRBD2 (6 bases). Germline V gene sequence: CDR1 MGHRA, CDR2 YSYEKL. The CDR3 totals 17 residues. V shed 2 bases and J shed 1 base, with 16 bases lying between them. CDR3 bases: TGCGCCAGCAGCCAAACCCGTTATGGAGGGGGCACAGATACGCAGTATTTT. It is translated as CASSQTRYGGGTDTQYF.

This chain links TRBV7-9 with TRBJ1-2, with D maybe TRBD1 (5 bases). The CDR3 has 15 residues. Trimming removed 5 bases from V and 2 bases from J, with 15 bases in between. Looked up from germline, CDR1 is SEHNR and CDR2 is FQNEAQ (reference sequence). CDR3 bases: TGTGCCAGCAGCCGAGGGGCAAGCAGGAACTATGGCTACACCTTC. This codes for CASSRGASRNYGYTF.

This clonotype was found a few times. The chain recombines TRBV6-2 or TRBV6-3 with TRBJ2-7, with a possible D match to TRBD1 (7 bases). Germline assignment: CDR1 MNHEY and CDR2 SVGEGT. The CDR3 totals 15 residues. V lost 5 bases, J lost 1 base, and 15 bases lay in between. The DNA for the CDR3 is TGTGCCAGCAGTAAACACAGGGGAGGATCCTACGAGCAGTACTTC. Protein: CASSKHRGGSYEQYF.

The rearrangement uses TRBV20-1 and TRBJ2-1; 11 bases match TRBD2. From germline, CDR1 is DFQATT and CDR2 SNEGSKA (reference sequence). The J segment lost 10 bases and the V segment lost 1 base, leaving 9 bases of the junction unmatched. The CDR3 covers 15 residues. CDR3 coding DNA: TGCAGTGCTAGAGGTGTTAGCGGGAGGGCCTGGGAGCAGTTCTTC. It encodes CSARGVSGRAWEQFF.

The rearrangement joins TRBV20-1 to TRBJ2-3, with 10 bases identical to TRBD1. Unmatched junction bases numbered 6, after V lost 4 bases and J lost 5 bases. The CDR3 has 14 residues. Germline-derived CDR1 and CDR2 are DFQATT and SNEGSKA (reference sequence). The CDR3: CSAIRGQGQDTQYF. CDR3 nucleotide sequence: TGCAGTGCTATCAGGGGACAGGGGCAAGATACGCAGTATTTT.

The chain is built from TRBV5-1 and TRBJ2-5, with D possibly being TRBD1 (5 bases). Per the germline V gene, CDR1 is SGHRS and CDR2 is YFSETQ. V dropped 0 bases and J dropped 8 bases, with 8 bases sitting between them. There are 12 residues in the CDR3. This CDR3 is CASSLDQGTQYF. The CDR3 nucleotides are TGCGCCAGCAGCTTGGATCAGGGTACCCAGTACTTC. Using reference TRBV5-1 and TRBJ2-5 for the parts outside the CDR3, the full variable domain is KAGVTQTPRYLIKTRGQQVTLSCSPISGHRSVSWYQQTPGQGLQFLFEYFSETQRNKGNFPGRFSGRQFSNSRSEMNVSTLELGDSALYLCASSLDQGTQYFGPGTRLLVL.

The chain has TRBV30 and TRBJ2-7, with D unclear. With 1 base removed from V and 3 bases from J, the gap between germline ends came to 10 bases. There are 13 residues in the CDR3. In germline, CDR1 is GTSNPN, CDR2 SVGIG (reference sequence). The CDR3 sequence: CAWSGQAYYEQYF. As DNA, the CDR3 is TGTGCCTGGAGTGGGCAGGCCTACTACGAGCAGTACTTC.

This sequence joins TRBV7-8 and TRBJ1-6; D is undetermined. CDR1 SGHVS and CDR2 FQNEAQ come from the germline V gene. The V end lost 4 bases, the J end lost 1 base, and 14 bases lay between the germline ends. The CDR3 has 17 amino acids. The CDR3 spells CASSYQRGASYNSPLHF. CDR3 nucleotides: TGTGCCAGCAGCTACCAACGAGGAGCTTCCTATAATTCACCCCTCCACTTT.

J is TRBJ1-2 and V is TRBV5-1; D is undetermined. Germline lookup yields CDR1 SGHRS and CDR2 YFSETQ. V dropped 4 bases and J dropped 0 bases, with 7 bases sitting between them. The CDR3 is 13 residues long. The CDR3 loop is CASSGRTNYGYTF. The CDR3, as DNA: TGCGCCAGCAGCGGCAGGACTAACTATGGCTACACCTTC.

CDR3 residues: CASSLAPEAEAFF. In DNA, the CDR3 is TGTGCCAGCAGCTTAGCGCCCGAGGCTGAAGCTTTCTTT. The chain combines TRBV7-2 with TRBJ1-1; unclear D gene. Germline V gene lookup returns CDR1 SGHTA and CDR2 FQGNSA. The CDR3 sequence is 13 residues long. Trimming removed 0 bases at V and 6 bases at J, with 8 bases between.

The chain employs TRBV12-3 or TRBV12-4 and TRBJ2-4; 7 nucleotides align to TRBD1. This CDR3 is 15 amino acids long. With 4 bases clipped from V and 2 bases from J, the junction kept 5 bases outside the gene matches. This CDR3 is CASSYDRVTKNIQYF. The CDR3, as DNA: TGTGCCAGCAGTTACGACAGGGTGACCAAAAACATTCAGTACTTC.